What follows describes a single T cell receptor beta chain. The target of this receptor is not known. No base-level quality is on record; no much larger clone is a single base apart. This specimen comes from a study of technical replicates of blood from a handful of donors (TCRdb year 2017). Counted from cysteine to phenylalanine, this CDR3 has 14 amino acids. The CDR3 DNA has 42 bases and is translated from base 1. Trimming at the junction amounts to 5 bases on V and 6 bases on J, and the germline ends lie 13 bases apart. From the germline V gene, CDR1 is SGHNT and CDR2 is YENEEA. Library preparation used the immunoSEQ multiplex PCR assay. The table comes from immuneACCESS by way of TCRdb, which keeps in-frame sequences with V and J called. Part of the clones is missing from these tables; in studies checked, under half for an unresolved V gene and the rest for unknown reasons. In all, the sample holds tens of thousands of clones, and 95% to 98% of those were seen once. The biggest ten clones account for 0.18% of the sample.

Rearrangement joined TRBV11-3 to TRBJ2-2; the D gene is perhaps TRBD1, on 6 matching bases. The specimen was T cells isolated from PBMCs. This receptor was obtained from a human donor in good health. Here the CDR3 is given as CASSLRTGSGELFF. The DNA is as follows: TGTGCCAGCAGCCTCCGTACAGGGTCCGGGGAGCTGTTTTTT.